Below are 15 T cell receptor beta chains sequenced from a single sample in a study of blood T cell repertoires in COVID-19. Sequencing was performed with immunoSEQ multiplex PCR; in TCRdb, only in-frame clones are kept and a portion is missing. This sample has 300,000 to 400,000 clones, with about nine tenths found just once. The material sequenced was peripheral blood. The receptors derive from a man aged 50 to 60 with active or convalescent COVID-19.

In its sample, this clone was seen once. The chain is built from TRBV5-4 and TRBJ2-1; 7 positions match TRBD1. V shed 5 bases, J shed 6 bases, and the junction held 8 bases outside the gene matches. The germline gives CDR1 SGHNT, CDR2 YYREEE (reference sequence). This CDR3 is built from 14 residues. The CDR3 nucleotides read TGTGCCAGCAGTAGACAGGGTGTGGGCAATGAGCAGTTCTTC. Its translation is CASSRQGVGNEQFF.

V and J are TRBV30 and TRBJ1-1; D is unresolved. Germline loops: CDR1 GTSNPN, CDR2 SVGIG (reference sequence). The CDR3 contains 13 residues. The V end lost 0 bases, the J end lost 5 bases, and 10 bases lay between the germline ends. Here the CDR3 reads CAWSVNRETEAFF. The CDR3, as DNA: TGTGCCTGGAGTGTTAATCGGGAGACTGAAGCTTTCTTT. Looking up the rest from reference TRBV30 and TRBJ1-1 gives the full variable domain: SQTIHQWPATLVQPVGSPLSLECTVEGTSNPNLYWYRQAAGRGLQLLFYSVGIGQISSEVPQNLSASRPQDRQFILSSKKLLLSDSGFYLCAWSVNRETEAFFGQGTRLTVV.

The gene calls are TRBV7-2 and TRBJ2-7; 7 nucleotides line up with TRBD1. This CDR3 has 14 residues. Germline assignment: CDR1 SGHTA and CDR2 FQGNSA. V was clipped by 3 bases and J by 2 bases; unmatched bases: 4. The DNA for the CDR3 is TGTGCCAGCAGCTTTGACAGGGAAGCCTACGAGCAGTACTTC. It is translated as CASSFDREAYEQYF.

CDR3 bases: TGTGCCAGCAGAAAACAGGGGATCGTCGGCTACACCTTC. It codes for CASRKQGIVGYTF. This chain connects TRBV6-5 to TRBJ1-2, with TRBD1 identical over 7 bases. The CDR3 loop spans 13 amino acids. CDR1 is MNHEY and CDR2 is SVGAGI in the germline V gene. The J segment lost 8 bases and the V segment lost 6 bases, leaving 9 bases of the junction unmatched.

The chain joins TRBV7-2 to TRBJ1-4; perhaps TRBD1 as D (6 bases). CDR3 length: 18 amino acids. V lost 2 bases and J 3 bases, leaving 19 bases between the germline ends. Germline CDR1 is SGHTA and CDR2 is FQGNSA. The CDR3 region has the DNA TGTGCCAGCAGCTTATGGGGTCGGGGGGCAGGACCTAATGAAAAACTGTTTTTT. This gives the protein CASSLWGRGAGPNEKLFF.

This CDR3 reads CASSLTWTGEAETQYF. The CDR3, as DNA: TGCGCCAGCAGCTTAACCTGGACAGGGGAGGCAGAGACCCAGTACTTC. The chain couples TRBV5-1 to TRBJ2-5; TRBD1 aligns across 9 bases. The V segment lost 2 bases and the J segment 4 bases; nucleotides outside the gene matches: 9. The CDR3 sequence is 16 residues long. Germline V CDR1 and CDR2: SGHRS, YFSETQ.

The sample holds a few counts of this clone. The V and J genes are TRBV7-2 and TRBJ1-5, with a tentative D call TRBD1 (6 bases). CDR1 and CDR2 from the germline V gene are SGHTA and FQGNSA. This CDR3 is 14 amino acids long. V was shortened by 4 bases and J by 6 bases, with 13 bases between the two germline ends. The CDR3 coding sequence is TGTGCCAGCAGCTCAACGGGGGGGGCTCAGCCCCAGCATTTT. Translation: CASSSTGGAQPQHF.

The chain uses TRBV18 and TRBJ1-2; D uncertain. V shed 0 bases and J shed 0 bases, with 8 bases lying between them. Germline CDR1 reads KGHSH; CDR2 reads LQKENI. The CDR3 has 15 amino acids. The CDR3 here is CASSPPGRPNYGYTF. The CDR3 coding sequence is TGTGCCAGCTCACCACCAGGCAGGCCTAACTATGGCTACACCTTC.

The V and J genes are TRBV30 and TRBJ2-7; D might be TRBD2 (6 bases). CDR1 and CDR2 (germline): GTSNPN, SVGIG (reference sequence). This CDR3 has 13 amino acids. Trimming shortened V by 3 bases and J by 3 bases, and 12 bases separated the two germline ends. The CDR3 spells CAWSGGIDYEQYF. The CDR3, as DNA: TGTGCCTGGAGCGGGGGTATAGACTACGAGCAGTACTTC.

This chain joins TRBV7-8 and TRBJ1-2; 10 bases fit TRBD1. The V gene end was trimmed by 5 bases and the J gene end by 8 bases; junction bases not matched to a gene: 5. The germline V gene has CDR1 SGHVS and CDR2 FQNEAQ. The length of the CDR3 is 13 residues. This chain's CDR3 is CASSPGTGVGYTF. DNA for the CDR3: TGTGCCAGCAGCCCCGGGACAGGGGTGGGCTACACCTTC. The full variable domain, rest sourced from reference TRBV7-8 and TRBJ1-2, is GAGVSQSPRYKVAKRGQDVALRCDPISGHVSLFWYQQALGQGPEFLTYFQNEAQLDKSGLPSDRFFAERPEGSVSTLKIQRTQQEDSAVYLCASSPGTGVGYTFGSGTRLTVV.

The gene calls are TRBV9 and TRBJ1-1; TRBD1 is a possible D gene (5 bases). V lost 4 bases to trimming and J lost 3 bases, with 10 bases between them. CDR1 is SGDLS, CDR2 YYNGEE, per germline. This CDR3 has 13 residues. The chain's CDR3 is CASSLWGDTEAFF. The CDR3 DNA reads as TGTGCCAGCAGCCTCTGGGGGGACACTGAAGCTTTCTTT.

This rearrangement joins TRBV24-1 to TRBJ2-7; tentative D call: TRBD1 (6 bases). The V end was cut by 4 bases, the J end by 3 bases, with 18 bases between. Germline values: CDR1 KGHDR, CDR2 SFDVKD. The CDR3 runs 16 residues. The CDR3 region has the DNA TGTGCCACCAGTGACCCTCGGGCAGGGGAGCTCTACGAGCAGTACTTC. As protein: CATSDPRAGELYEQYF.

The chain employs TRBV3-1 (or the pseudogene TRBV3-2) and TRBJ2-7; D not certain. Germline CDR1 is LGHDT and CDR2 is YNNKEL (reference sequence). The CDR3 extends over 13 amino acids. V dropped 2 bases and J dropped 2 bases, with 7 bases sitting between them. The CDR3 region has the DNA TGTGCCAGCAGCCAATTTTCGGCCTACGAGCAGTACTTC. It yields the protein CASSQFSAYEQYF.

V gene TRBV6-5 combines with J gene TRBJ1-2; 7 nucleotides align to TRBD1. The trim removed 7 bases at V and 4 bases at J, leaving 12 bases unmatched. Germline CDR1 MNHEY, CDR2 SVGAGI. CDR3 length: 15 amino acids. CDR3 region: CASMVSQGRIYGYTF. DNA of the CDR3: TGTGCCAGCATGGTTTCACAGGGGCGTATCTATGGCTACACCTTC.

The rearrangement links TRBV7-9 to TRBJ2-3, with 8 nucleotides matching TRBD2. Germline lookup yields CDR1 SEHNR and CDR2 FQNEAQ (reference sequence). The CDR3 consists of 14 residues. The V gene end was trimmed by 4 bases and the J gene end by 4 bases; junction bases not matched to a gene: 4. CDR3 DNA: TGTGCCAGCAGCTGGGGACTAGTTCCAGATACGCAGTATTTT. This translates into CASSWGLVPDTQYF.